These T cell receptor beta chains were read from a single sample in a study of T-cell memory formation after mild COVID-19. MiXCR, run by TCRdb on the 5' RACE reads, gives a single entry per CDR3 protein. The sample consists of 350,000 to 500,000 distinct CDR3 sequences, about 19% of them appearing once. Sequencing input: PBMCs or a T cell subset sorted from them (not recorded which). These receptors all come from an adult woman who had mild COVID-19 (a few samples of this study predate the infection). Cell type and time point are not known. The CDR3 runs from the conserved cysteine through the conserved F or W.

j_call v_call cdr3_aa
TRBJ1-1 TRBV7-2 CASSPTRGDTEAFF
TRBJ2-3 TRBV20-1 CSASSGGATDTQYF
TRBJ2-3 TRBV5-1 CASSLWRSTDTQYF
TRBJ1-3 TRBV20-1 CSARNSLGRGNTIYF
TRBJ2-1 TRBV10-3 CAISESGSGNEQFF
TRBJ2-1 TRBV7-9 CASSLSGLGKTEQFF
TRBJ1-4 TRBV3-1 CASSQVHNEKLFF
TRBJ1-2 TRBV5-1 CASSLSLGAHYGYTF
TRBJ2-5 TRBV3-1 CASSRRGPGTQYF
TRBJ1-1 TRBV15 CATSREAQGESEAFF
TRBJ2-2 TRBV19 CASSIEYGIRDTGELFF
TRBJ2-2 TRBV3-1 CASSQVPTSGEAGELFF
TRBJ2-1 TRBV4-1 CASSQVGSEQFF
TRBJ2-1 TRBV5-1 CASSFGQGSGNEQFF
TRBJ2-5 TRBV6-1 CASQRPGEQETQYF
TRBJ1-6 TRBV7-9 CASSLETANSPLHF
TRBJ2-1 TRBV7-6 CASSSRMNEQFF
TRBJ1-2 TRBV6-5 CASSYGIDGTYGYTF
TRBJ2-3 TRBV3-1 CASSQDGVSTDTQYF
TRBJ2-4 TRBV6-2/TRBV6-3 CASSYSSPGNIQYF
TRBJ2-1 TRBV7-9 CASSLGFLLYNEQFF
TRBJ2-7 TRBV5-6 CASSLALTSGRALYEQYF
TRBJ2-7 TRBV6-1 CASSEGVGIYEQYF
TRBJ2-7 TRBV12-3/TRBV12-4 CASSYDPGQNTYEQYF
TRBJ1-1 TRBV5-1 CASSLIGQEIMNTEAFF
TRBJ2-7 TRBV6-1 CASSEQLYEQYF
TRBJ2-3 TRBV24-1 CATSDPSGGRDTQYF
TRBJ2-1 TRBV12-3/TRBV12-4 CASSSGTVNEQFF